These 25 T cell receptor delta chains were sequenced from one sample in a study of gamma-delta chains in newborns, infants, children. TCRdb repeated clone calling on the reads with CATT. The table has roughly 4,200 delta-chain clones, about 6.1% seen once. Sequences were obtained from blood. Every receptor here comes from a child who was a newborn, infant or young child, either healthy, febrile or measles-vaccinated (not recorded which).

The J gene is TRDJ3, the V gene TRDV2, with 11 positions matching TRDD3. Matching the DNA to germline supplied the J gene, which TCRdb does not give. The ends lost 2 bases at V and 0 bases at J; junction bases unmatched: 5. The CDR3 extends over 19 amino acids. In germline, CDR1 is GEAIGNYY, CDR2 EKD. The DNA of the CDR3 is TGTGCCTGTGACAAGGTGGGGGATACGAGCTCCTGGGACACCCGACAGATGTTTTTC. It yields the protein CACDKVGDTSSWDTRQMFF.

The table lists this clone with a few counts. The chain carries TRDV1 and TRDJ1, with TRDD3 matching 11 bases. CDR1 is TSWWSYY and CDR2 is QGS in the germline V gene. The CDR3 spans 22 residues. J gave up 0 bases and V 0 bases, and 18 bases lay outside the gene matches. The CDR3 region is CALGELDPTWGIQLRYTDKLIF. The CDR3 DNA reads TGTGCTCTTGGGGAACTAGATCCTACCTGGGGGATACAGTTGCGGTACACCGATAAACTCATCTTT.

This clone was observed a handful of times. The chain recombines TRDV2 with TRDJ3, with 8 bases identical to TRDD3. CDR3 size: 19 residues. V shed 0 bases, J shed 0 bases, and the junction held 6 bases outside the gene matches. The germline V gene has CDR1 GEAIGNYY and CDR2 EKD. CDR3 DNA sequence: TGTGCCTGTGACACCTTACTGGGGGTTGCCTCCTGGGACACCCGACAGATGTTTTTC. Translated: CACDTLLGVASWDTRQMFF.

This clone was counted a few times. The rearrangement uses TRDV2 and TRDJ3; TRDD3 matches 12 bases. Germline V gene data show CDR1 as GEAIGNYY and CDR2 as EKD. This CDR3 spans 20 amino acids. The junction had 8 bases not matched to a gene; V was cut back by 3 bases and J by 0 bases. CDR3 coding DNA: TGTGCCTGTGACCCCTTACTGGGGGATACAAGCTCCTGGGACACCCGACAGATGTTTTTC. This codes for CACDPLLGDTSSWDTRQMFF.

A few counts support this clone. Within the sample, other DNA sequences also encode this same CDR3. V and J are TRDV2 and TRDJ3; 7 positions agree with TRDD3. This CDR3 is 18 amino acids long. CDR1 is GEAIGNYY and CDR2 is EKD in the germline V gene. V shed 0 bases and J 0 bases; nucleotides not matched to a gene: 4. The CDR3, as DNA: TGTGCCTGTGACACCGTTGGGGGAAGCTCCTGGGACACCCGACAGATGTTTTTC. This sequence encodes CACDTVGGSSWDTRQMFF.

The CDR3 coding sequence is TGTGCTCTTGGGGACTTCCTACTGGGGGATACCGATAAACTCATCTTT. It specifies CALGDFLLGDTDKLIF. The gene calls are TRDV1 and TRDJ1; TRDD3 agrees at 10 bases. TCRdb carries no J gene annotation; the J gene was assigned here by matching the DNA with germline. V lost 3 bases and J lost 2; bases outside the gene matches: 6. The CDR3 is 16 amino acids. The V gene's germline CDR1 is TSWWSYY and CDR2 QGS.

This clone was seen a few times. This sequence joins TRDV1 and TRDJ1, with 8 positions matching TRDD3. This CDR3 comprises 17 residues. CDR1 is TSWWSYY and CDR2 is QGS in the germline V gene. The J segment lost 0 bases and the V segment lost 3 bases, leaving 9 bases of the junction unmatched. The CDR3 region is CALGEVTLGDNTDKLIF. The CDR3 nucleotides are TGTGCTCTTGGGGAGGTAACCCTGGGGGACAACACCGATAAACTCATCTTT.

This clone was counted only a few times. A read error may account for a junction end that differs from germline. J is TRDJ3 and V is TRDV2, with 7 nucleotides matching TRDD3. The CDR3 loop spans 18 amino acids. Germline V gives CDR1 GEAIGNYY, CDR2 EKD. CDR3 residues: CACDTGWGSSWDTRQTFF. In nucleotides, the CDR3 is TGTGCCTGTGACACGGGATGGGGGAGCTCCTGGGACACCCGACAGACGTTTTTC.

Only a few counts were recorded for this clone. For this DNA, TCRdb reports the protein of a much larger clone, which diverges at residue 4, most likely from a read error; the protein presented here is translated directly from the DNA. The CDR3 coding sequence is TGTGCCTGTGGCGTACTGGGGGATACTTTGACAGCACAACTCTTCTTT. As protein: CACGVLGDTLTAQLFF. The chain has TRDV2 and TRDJ2, with 11 bases identical to TRDD3. V trimming: 5 bases; J trimming: 0 bases; junction bases outside the gene matches: 4. CDR1 GEAIGNYY and CDR2 EKD come from the germline V gene. This CDR3 contains 16 residues.

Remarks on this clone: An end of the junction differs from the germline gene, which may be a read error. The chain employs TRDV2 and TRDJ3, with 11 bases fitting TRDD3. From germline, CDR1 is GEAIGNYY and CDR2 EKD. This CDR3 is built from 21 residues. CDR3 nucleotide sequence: TGTGCCTGTGGCACCGGATGGGGGATACGCCCCATGACCTGGGACACCCGACAGATGTTTTTC. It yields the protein CACGTGWGIRPMTWDTRQMFF.

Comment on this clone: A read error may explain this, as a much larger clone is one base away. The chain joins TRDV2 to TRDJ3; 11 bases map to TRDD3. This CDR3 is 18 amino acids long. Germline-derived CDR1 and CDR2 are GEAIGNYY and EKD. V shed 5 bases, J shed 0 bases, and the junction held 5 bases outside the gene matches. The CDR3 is CACGLLGDSSWDTRQMFF. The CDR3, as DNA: TGTGCCTGTGGCCTACTGGGGGATAGCTCCTGGGACACCCGACAGATGTTTTTC.

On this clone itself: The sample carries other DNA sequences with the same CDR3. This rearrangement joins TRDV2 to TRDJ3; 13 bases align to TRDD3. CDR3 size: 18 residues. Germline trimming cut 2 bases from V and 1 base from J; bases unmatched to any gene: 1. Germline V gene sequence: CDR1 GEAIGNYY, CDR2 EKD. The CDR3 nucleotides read TGTGCCTGTGACATACTGGGGGATACGTCCTGGGACACCCGACAGATGTTTTTC. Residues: CACDILGDTSWDTRQMFF.

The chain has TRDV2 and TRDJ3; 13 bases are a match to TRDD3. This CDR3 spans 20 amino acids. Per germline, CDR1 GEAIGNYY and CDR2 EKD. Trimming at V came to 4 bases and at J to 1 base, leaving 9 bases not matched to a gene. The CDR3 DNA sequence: TGTGCCTGTGAGGAACTGGGGGATACGCGGGGATCCTGGGACACCCGACAGATGTTTTTC. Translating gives CACEELGDTRGSWDTRQMFF.

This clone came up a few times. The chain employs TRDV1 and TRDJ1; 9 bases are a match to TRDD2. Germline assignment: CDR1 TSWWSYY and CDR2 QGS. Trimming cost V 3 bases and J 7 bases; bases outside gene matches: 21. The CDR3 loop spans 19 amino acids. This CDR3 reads CALGDLKFLPTFVVGKLIF. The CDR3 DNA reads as TGTGCTCTTGGGGACCTCAAATTCCTTCCTACCTTCGTGGTCGGTAAACTCATCTTT.

CDR3 loop: CACDTVLGTDKLIF. CDR3 coding DNA: TGTGCCTGTGACACCGTACTGGGTACCGATAAACTCATCTTT. V is TRDV2 and J is TRDJ1, with a possible D match to TRDD3 (6 bases). V lost 0 bases, J lost 2 bases, and 9 bases lay in between. This CDR3 region has 14 residues. Germline CDR1 reads GEAIGNYY; CDR2 reads EKD.

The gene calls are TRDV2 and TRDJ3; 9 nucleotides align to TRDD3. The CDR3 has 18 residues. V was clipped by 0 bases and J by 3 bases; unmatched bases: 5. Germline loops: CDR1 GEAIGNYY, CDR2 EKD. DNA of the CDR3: TGTGCCTGTGACACCGGGGGATACTTTAACTGGGACACCCGACAGATGTTTTTC. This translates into CACDTGGYFNWDTRQMFF.

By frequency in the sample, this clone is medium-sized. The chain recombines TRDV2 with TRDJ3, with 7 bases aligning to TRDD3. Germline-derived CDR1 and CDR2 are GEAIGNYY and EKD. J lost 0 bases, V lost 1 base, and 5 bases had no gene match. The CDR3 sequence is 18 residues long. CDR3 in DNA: TGTGCCTGTGACACGCTGGGGGCTAACTCCTGGGACACCCGACAGATGTTTTTC. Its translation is CACDTLGANSWDTRQMFF.

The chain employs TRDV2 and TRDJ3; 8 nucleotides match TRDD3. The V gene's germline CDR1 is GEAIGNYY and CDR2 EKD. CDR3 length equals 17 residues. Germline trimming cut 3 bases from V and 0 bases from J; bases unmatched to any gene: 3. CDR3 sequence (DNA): TGTGCCTGTGACGCTACTGGGGGCTCCTGGGACACCCGACAGATGTTTTTC. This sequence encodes CACDATGGSWDTRQMFF.

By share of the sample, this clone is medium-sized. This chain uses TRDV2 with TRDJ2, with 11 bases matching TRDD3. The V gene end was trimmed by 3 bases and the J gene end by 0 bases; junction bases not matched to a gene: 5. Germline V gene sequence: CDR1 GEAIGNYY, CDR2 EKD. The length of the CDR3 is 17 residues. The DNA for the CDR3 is TGTGCCTGTGACGCTTTACTGGGGGATACTTTGACAGCACAACTCTTCTTT. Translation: CACDALLGDTLTAQLFF.

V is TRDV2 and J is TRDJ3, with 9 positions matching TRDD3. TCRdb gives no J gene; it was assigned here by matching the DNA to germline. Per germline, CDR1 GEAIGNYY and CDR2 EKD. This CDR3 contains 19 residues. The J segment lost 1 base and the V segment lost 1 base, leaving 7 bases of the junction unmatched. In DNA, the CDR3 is TGTGCCTGTGACACGTACTGGGGGAGAAGTTCCTGGGACACCCGACAGATGTTTTTC. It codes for CACDTYWGRSSWDTRQMFF.

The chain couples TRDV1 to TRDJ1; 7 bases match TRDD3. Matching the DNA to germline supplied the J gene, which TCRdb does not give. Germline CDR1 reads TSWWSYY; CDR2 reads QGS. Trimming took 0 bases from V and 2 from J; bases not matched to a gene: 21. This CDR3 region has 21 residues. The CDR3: CALGELVRGGHSKGLTDKLIF. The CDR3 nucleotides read TGTGCTCTTGGGGAACTAGTCCGTGGGGGACACTCAAAAGGCTTGACCGATAAACTCATCTTT.

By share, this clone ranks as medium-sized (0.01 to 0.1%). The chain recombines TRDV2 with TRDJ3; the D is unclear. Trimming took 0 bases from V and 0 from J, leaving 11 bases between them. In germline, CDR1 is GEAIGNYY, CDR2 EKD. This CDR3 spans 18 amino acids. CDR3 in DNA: TGTGCCTGTGACACCGCGGGCCGTGGCTCCTGGGACACCCGACAGATGTTTTTC. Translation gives CACDTAGRGSWDTRQMFF.

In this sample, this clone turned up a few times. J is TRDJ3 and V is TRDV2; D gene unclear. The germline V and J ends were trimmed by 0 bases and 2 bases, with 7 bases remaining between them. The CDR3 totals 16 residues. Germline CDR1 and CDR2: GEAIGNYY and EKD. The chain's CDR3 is CACDTGYTWDTRQMFF. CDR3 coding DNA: TGTGCCTGTGACACCGGTTACACCTGGGACACCCGACAGATGTTTTTC.

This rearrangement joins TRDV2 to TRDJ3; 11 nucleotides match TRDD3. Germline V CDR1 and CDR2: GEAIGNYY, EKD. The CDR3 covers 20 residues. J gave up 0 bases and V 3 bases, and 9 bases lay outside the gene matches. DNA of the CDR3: TGTGCCTGTGACCAGTTTCCTACTGGGGGATACTCCTGGGACACCCGACAGATGTTTTTC. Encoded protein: CACDQFPTGGYSWDTRQMFF.

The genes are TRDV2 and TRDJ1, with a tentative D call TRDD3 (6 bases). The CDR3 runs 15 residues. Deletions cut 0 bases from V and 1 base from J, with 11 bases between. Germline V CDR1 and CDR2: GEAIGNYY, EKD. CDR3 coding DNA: TGTGCCTGTGACACCGTGGGGGGAGGCACCGATAAACTCATCTTT. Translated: CACDTVGGGTDKLIF.